This T cell receptor (beta chain) derives from a study of cytomegalovirus exposure and HLA in healthy donors. Primers included in the PCR were 60 Vbeta and 13 Jbeta primers. The data were produced by immunoSEQ multiplex PCR, yet TCRdb's version contains in-frame clones alone and is incomplete. The sample yields around 150,000 clones, roughly 70% seen once. This clone was seen more than once but under ten times. Specimen: PBMCs. This receptor was taken from a human donor in good health.

The DNA of the CDR3 is TGTGCCAGCAGACTTACTACAGGGGAGAACTATGGCTACACCTTC. It translates to CASRLTTGENYGYTF. The chain combines TRBV6-4 with TRBJ1-2; 7 nucleotides match TRBD1. This CDR3 comprises 15 residues. The germline V gene has CDR1 MRHNA and CDR2 SNTAGT. Unmatched junction bases numbered 9, after V lost 6 bases and J lost 2 bases.